The sample holds one count of the clone carrying this TCR beta chain. Its antigen is still unknown. The data belong to a study of T cell responses to AZD1222 COVID-19 vaccine. Study-wide points: Spike-specific TCR depth and breadth grew after two AZD1222 doses. AZD1222 recipients seropositive at baseline numbered only 5 or 6. Spike-wide coverage was observed for vaccine-associated CD4 TCRs, with dominant responses at 160-218 and 743-854.

TCRdb's copy holds only in-frame clones and misses some; the assay was immunoSEQ multiplex PCR. The sample has about 93,000 clones, 65% to 90% seen once. This clonotype was obtained from an adult in good health. The sequencing used peripheral blood, collected on day 0 of AZD1222 vaccination.

This chain's CDR3 is CASSYRAEQFF. CDR3 coding DNA: TGTGCCAGCAGTTACAGGGCGGAGCAGTTCTTC. The chain carries TRBV6-5 and TRBJ2-1; D is unresolved. CDR1 is MNHEY and CDR2 is SVGAGI in the germline V gene. Trimming stripped 2 bases from V and 10 bases from J, with 6 bases between. The CDR3 has 11 amino acids.